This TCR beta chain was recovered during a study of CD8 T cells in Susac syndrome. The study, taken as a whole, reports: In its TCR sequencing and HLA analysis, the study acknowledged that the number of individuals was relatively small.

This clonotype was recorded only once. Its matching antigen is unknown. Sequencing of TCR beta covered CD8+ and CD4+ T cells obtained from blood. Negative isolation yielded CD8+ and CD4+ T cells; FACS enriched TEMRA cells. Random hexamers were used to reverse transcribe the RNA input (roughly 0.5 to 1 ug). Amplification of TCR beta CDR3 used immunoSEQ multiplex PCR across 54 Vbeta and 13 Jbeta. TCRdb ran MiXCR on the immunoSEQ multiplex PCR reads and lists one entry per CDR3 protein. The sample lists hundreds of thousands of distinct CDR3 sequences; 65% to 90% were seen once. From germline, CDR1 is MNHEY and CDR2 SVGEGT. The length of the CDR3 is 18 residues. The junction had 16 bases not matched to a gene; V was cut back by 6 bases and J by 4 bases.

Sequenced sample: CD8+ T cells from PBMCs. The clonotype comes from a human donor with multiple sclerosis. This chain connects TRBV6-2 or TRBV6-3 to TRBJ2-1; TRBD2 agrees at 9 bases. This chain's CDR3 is CASSRGRRRLAEYNEQFF. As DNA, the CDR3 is TGTGCCAGCAGCCGGGGCAGACGGAGACTAGCGGAATACAATGAGCAGTTCTTC.